This TCR beta chain was recovered during a study of patients and donors after allogeneic stem cell transplantation (dated by TCRdb to 2020 to 2021). The library came from RT-PCR. The sequencing machine was a NextSeq 550. TCRdb itself trimmed the public reads at Q25 with fastp, ran MiXCR and retained productive beta chains. A single entry per CDR3 protein holds the most common genes and DNA from its merged rows. For this sample there are 12,000 or so distinct CDR3 sequences; under 30% appear just once. The top ten clones comprise 51% of the sample. This clonotype turned up a few times. Its antigen is not yet known. One base away there is no much larger clone; base qualities are not given. The CDR3 runs 15 amino acids, cysteine and phenylalanine included. CDR3 DNA is the only sequence kept; it has 45 bases, read in frame from the first base. Trimming costs V 3 bases and J 5 bases, and their ends lie 16 bases apart. As encoded in the germline V gene, CDR1 is MDHEN while CDR2 is SYDVKM.

Source material: blood, either unsorted or a sorted T cell fraction (not recorded which). This clonotype was obtained from a human donor who was either an allogeneic HSCT recipient or a stem cell or donor lymphocyte infusion donor (not recorded which). It is not recorded whose cells these are; they may come from a transplant donor. Recombination joined TRBV28 with TRBJ1-1; tentative D gene TRBD1, with 6 bases matching. The CDR3 reads as follows: CASSFWGPLGTEAFF. At the DNA level, the sequence is TGTGCCAGCAGTTTCTGGGGGCCATTAGGGACTGAAGCTTTCTTT.